Listed below are T cell receptor beta chains from one sample, sequenced in a study of blood T cells in healthy people across ages. TCRdb recomputed calls from the 5' RACE reads with MiXCR, one row per CDR3 protein. The sample carries more than 1 million distinct CDR3 sequences, 35% to 55% recorded once. Sequencing was performed on blood. Receptors originate from an older woman in good health. Each CDR3 is given with its conserved first and last residue. D genes are given only for firm matches. Only some rows state a clone size, as once, few, many or a class for expanded clones.

cdr3_length: 13; j_call: TRBJ2-5; v_call: TRBV9; d_call: -; clone_size: -; cdr3_nt: TGTGCCAGCAGCGAACAAACTAAAGAGACCCAGTACTTC; cdr3_aa: CASSEQTKETQYF
cdr3_length: 14; j_call: TRBJ1-1; v_call: TRBV27; d_call: -; clone_size: -; cdr3_nt: TGTGCCAGCAGTTTATCCCTAGGGGGGCCTGAAGCTTTCTTT; cdr3_aa: CASSLSLGGPEAFF
cdr3_length: 14; j_call: TRBJ2-1; v_call: TRBV20-1; d_call: -; clone_size: few; cdr3_nt: TGCAGTGCTAGATCCCAAGGGGGGGCGTTTGAGCAGTTCTTC; cdr3_aa: CSARSQGGAFEQFF
cdr3_length: 17; j_call: TRBJ2-1; v_call: TRBV7-9; d_call: TRBD2; clone_size: once; cdr3_nt: TGTGCCAGCAGCTTCCCGCTAGCGGGATACTCTTACAATGAGCAGTTCTTC; cdr3_aa: CASSFPLAGYSYNEQFF
cdr3_length: 13; j_call: TRBJ1-5; v_call: TRBV12-3/TRBV12-4; d_call: TRBD1; clone_size: -; cdr3_nt: TGTGCCAGCACCCGGACAGGGAATCAGCCCCAGCATTTT; cdr3_aa: CASTRTGNQPQHF
cdr3_length: 16; j_call: TRBJ2-6; v_call: TRBV12-3/TRBV12-4; d_call: -; clone_size: -; cdr3_nt: TGTGCCAGCAGTTCGGGACAACACTCTGGGGCCAACGTCCTGACTTTC; cdr3_aa: CASSSGQHSGANVLTF
cdr3_length: 17; j_call: TRBJ2-2; v_call: TRBV6-6; d_call: TRBD1; clone_size: -; cdr3_nt: TGTGCCAGCAGTCACCTGGGACAGGCTTGGAACACCGGGGAGCTGTTTTTT; cdr3_aa: CASSHLGQAWNTGELFF
cdr3_length: 16; j_call: TRBJ2-1; v_call: TRBV5-1; d_call: TRBD2; clone_size: -; cdr3_nt: TGCGCCAGCAGCTTGGAGGGACTAGCGGGTCACAATGAGCAGTTCTTC; cdr3_aa: CASSLEGLAGHNEQFF
cdr3_length: 14; j_call: TRBJ2-7; v_call: TRBV20-1; d_call: -; clone_size: -; cdr3_nt: TGCAGTGCTAGAGTACGGGGGTTAACCTACGAGCAGTACTTC; cdr3_aa: CSARVRGLTYEQYF
cdr3_length: 13; j_call: TRBJ2-3; v_call: TRBV6-1; d_call: TRBD2; clone_size: -; cdr3_nt: TGTGCCAGCACGGGACTAGTGTACGATACGCAGTATTTT; cdr3_aa: CASTGLVYDTQYF
cdr3_length: 14; j_call: TRBJ1-5; v_call: TRBV6-1; d_call: -; clone_size: few; cdr3_nt: TGTGCCAGCAGTGAAGCGGGGGGTTCTCAGCCCCAGCATTTT; cdr3_aa: CASSEAGGSQPQHF
cdr3_length: 16; j_call: TRBJ2-5; v_call: TRBV11-2; d_call: TRBD2; clone_size: -; cdr3_nt: TGTGCCAGCAGCTTAGCGGTGAGAGCGGGAGGGGGTGAGCAGTACTTC; cdr3_aa: CASSLAVRAGGGEQYF
cdr3_length: 15; j_call: TRBJ1-4; v_call: TRBV11-2; d_call: TRBD1; clone_size: -; cdr3_nt: TGTGCCAGCAGCCCTAGACAGGGGATAGGTGAAAAACTGTTTTTT; cdr3_aa: CASSPRQGIGEKLFF
cdr3_length: 15; j_call: TRBJ2-1; v_call: TRBV27; d_call: TRBD2; clone_size: -; cdr3_nt: TGTGCCAGCGGGGTCCTCGCGGGAGCGTACAATGAGCAGTTCTTC; cdr3_aa: CASGVLAGAYNEQFF
cdr3_length: 14; j_call: TRBJ2-3; v_call: TRBV12-3/TRBV12-4; d_call: -; clone_size: few; cdr3_nt: TGTGCCAGCAGTTCTGACCATCTCACAGATACGCAGTATTTT; cdr3_aa: CASSSDHLTDTQYF
cdr3_length: 12; j_call: TRBJ1-6; v_call: TRBV28; d_call: TRBD1; clone_size: few; cdr3_nt: TGTGCCAGCAGACAGGGGGGTTCACCCCTCCACTTT; cdr3_aa: CASRQGGSPLHF
cdr3_length: 14; j_call: TRBJ1-2; v_call: TRBV11-2; d_call: -; clone_size: -; cdr3_nt: TGTGCCAGCAGCAAACCCGGGCCGGGGGTTGGCTACACCTTC; cdr3_aa: CASSKPGPGVGYTF
cdr3_length: 15; j_call: TRBJ2-7; v_call: TRBV7-9; d_call: -; clone_size: few; cdr3_nt: TGTGCCAGCAGCTTAGGCGCAGGGTTCGGCTACGAGCAGTACTTC; cdr3_aa: CASSLGAGFGYEQYF
cdr3_length: 16; j_call: TRBJ2-7; v_call: TRBV6-2/TRBV6-3; d_call: TRBD2; clone_size: -; cdr3_nt: TGTGCCAGCAGTTACTCGACTAGCGGGAGATTGTACGAGCAGTACTTC; cdr3_aa: CASSYSTSGRLYEQYF
cdr3_length: 23; j_call: TRBJ1-6; v_call: TRBV28; d_call: -; clone_size: -; cdr3_nt: -; cdr3_aa: CASSFAQSYEQYFGPVYNSPLHF
cdr3_length: 14; j_call: TRBJ1-5; v_call: TRBV12-3/TRBV12-4; d_call: TRBD1; clone_size: -; cdr3_nt: TGTGCCAGCACAAGGGGGACAGCTTGGCAGCCCCAGCATTTT; cdr3_aa: CASTRGTAWQPQHF
cdr3_length: 13; j_call: TRBJ1-5; v_call: TRBV10-3; d_call: TRBD1; clone_size: -; cdr3_nt: TGTGCCATCAGTGCGACAGGGGATCAGCCCCAGCATTTT; cdr3_aa: CAISATGDQPQHF
cdr3_length: 13; j_call: TRBJ2-7; v_call: TRBV20-1; d_call: -; clone_size: few; cdr3_nt: TGCAGTGCTAGACCCGAGATCCTTTACGAGCAGTACTTC; cdr3_aa: CSARPEILYEQYF
cdr3_length: 14; j_call: TRBJ1-1; v_call: TRBV6-2/TRBV6-3; d_call: -; clone_size: -; cdr3_nt: TGTGCCAGCAGTTACTCGAGGGGGGTTGATGAAGCTTTCTTT; cdr3_aa: CASSYSRGVDEAFF
cdr3_length: 15; j_call: TRBJ2-1; v_call: TRBV3-1; d_call: -; clone_size: few; cdr3_nt: TGTGCCAGCAGCCGTGACACCGCTCACTACAATGAGCAGTTCTTC; cdr3_aa: CASSRDTAHYNEQFF
cdr3_length: 13; j_call: TRBJ1-4; v_call: TRBV6-1; d_call: -; clone_size: -; cdr3_nt: TGTGCCAGCAGTCGGAATATTAATGAAAAACTGTTTTTT; cdr3_aa: CASSRNINEKLFF
cdr3_length: 14; j_call: TRBJ2-5; v_call: TRBV7-9; d_call: -; clone_size: -; cdr3_nt: TGTGCCAGCAGCTTCGTCCACCCGCAAGAGACCCAGTACTTC; cdr3_aa: CASSFVHPQETQYF
cdr3_length: 17; j_call: TRBJ1-6; v_call: TRBV6-5; d_call: TRBD1; clone_size: -; cdr3_nt: TGTGCCAGCAGTTCCCGACAGGGAAGCTCCTATAATTCACTCCCCCACTTT; cdr3_aa: CASSSRQGSSYNSLPHF
cdr3_length: 14; j_call: TRBJ2-1; v_call: TRBV9; d_call: -; clone_size: -; cdr3_nt: TGTGCCAGCAGCGTAGATCTGGGGAACGGTGAGCAGTTCTTC; cdr3_aa: CASSVDLGNGEQFF
cdr3_length: 15; j_call: TRBJ2-3; v_call: TRBV7-9; d_call: -; clone_size: few; cdr3_nt: TGTGCCAGCAGTTTTGAAGAGCGAGTCACAGATACGCAGTATTTT; cdr3_aa: CASSFEERVTDTQYF
cdr3_length: 13; j_call: TRBJ2-3; v_call: TRBV29-1; d_call: TRBD1; clone_size: -; cdr3_nt: TGCAGCATCGGGACAGGCTTCACGGATACGCAGTATTTT; cdr3_aa: CSIGTGFTDTQYF
cdr3_length: 13; j_call: TRBJ2-1; v_call: TRBV6-1; d_call: -; clone_size: few; cdr3_nt: TGTGCCAGCAGTGGTGGCAGAGAGAGGGAGCAGTTCTTC; cdr3_aa: CASSGGREREQFF
cdr3_length: 15; j_call: TRBJ1-1; v_call: TRBV18; d_call: TRBD1; clone_size: -; cdr3_nt: TGTGCCAGCTCACCTCAACAGGGGCGAGGCACTGAAGCTTTCTTT; cdr3_aa: CASSPQQGRGTEAFF
cdr3_length: 13; j_call: TRBJ2-5; v_call: TRBV4-1; d_call: -; clone_size: -; cdr3_nt: TGCGCCAGCAGCCAATTTAGCGACGAGACCCAGTACTTC; cdr3_aa: CASSQFSDETQYF